This T cell receptor beta chain was captured in a study of T cell responses to AZD1222 COVID-19 vaccine. This CDR3 region has 15 residues. J was trimmed by 7 bases and V by 5 bases; bases with no gene match: 8. From germline, CDR1 is LNHDA and CDR2 SQIVND (reference sequence). General study points: It was only after the peak T cell response that any repertoires were sampled. Reportedly, nearly half of unique spike TCRs recognized epitopes outside B.1.351/B.1.1.7 mutations. The donor cohort was predominantly white British with a female majority, and clonal diversity may have been underestimated.

On this clone itself: Antigen specificity is unknown.

Using immunoSEQ multiplex PCR, the repertoire was profiled, and TCRdb retains in-frame clones only, with some absent. This table holds 95,000 to 110,000 clones, approximately 89% found once. The sequence came from an adult who received the MenACWY meningococcal vaccine as a control. The chain links TRBV19 to TRBJ1-5; 10 bases are shared with TRBD1. Source: peripheral blood, taken 28 days after the second dose of the MenACWY control vaccine. The CDR3 region has the DNA TGTGCCAGTAGTTTAGGACAGGGGGTGAGCCAGCCCCAGCATTTT. Its translation: CASSLGQGVSQPQHF.